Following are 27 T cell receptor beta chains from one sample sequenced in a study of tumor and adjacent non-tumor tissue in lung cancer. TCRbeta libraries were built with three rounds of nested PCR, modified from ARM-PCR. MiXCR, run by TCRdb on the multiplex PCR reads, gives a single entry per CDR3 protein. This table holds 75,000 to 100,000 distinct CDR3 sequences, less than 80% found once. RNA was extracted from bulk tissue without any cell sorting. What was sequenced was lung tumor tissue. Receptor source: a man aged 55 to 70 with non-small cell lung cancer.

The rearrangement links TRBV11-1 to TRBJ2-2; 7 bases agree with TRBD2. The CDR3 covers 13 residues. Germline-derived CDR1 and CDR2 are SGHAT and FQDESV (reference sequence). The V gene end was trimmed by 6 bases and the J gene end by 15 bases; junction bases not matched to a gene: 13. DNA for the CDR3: TGTGCCAGCAGTTTTGAAATGACCGGGGGGTTGTTTTTT. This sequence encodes CASSFEMTGGLFF.

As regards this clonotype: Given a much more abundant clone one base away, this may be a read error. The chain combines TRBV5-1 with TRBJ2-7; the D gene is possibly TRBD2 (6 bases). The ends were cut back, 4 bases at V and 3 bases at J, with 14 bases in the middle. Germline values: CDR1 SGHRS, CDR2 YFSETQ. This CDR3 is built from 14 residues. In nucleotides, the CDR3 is TGCGCCAGCAGCGATAGCGGTTCCTTCTACGAGCAGTACTTC. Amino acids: CASSDSGSFYEQYF.

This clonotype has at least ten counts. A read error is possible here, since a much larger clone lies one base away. CDR3: CASSQDYGAGTNEQFF. In DNA form, the CDR3 reads TGCGCCAGCAGCCAAGACTACGGGGCAGGGACCAATGAGCAGTTCTTC. The chain uses TRBV4-3 and TRBJ2-1; the D call may be TRBD1 or TRBD2 (5 bases each). The V end lost 0 bases, the J end lost 6 bases, and 15 bases lay between the germline ends. The CDR3 covers 16 residues. Germline V CDR1 and CDR2: LGHNA, YSLEER.

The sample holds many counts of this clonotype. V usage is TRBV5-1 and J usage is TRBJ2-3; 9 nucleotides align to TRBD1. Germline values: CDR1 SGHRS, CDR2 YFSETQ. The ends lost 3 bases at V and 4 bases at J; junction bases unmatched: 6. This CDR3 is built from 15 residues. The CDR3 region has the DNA TGCGCCAGCAGCTCTACAGGGGGCAAGGCAGATACGCAGTATTTT. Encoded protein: CASSSTGGKADTQYF. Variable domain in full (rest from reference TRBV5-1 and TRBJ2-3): KAGVTQTPRYLIKTRGQQVTLSCSPISGHRSVSWYQQTPGQGLQFLFEYFSETQRNKGNFPGRFSGRQFSNSRSEMNVSTLELGDSALYLCASSSTGGKADTQYFGPGTRLTVL.

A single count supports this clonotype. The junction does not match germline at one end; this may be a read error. CDR3 protein: CDSSSRGGLNTEAFF. Written as DNA, the CDR3 is TGTGACAGCAGCTCCCGAGGAGGGTTGAACACTGAAGCCTTCTTT. V is TRBV5-6 and J is TRBJ1-1; D not certain. From germline, CDR1 is SGHDT and CDR2 YYEEEE. CDR3 length: 15 residues.

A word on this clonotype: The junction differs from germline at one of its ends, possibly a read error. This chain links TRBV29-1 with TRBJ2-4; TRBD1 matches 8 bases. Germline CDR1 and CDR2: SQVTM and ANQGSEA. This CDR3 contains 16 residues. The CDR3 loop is CSVPQGAGVPKNIQNF. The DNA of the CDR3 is TGCAGCGTTCCCCAGGGGGCTGGAGTCCCCAAAAACATTCAGAACTTC.

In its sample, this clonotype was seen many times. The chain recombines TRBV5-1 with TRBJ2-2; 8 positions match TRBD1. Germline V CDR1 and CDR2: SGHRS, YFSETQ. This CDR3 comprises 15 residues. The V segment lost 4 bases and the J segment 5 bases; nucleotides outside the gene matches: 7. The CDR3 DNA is TGCGCCAGCAGCCGGACAGGGATTCTTACCGGGGAGCTGTTTTTT. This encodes CASSRTGILTGELFF. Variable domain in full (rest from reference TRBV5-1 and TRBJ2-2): KAGVTQTPRYLIKTRGQQVTLSCSPISGHRSVSWYQQTPGQGLQFLFEYFSETQRNKGNFPGRFSGRQFSNSRSEMNVSTLELGDSALYLCASSRTGILTGELFFGEGSRLTVL.

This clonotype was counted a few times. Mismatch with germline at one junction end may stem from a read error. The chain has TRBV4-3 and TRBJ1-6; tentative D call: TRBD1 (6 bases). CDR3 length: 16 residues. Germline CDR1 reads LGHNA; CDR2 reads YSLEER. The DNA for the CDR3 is TGCGCCAGCGGCCAAGGAGCGGCCAGGGGTCATTCGCCCCTCCACTTT. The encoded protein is CASGQGAARGHSPLHF.

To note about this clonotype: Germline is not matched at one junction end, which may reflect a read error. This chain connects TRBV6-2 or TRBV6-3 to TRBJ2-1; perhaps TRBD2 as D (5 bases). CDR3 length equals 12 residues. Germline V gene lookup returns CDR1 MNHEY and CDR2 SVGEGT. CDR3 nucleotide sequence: TGTGTCAGCAGCCAGACCGGGATAGGACTGTTCTTC. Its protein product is CVSSQTGIGLFF.

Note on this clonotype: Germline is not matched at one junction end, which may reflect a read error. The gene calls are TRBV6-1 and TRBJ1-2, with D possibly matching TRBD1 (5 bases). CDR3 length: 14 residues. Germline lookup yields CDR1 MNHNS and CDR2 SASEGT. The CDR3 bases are TGTGCCAGCAATGAAGGACACCTGGTCTTTGGCTACACCTTC. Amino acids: CASNEGHLVFGYTF.

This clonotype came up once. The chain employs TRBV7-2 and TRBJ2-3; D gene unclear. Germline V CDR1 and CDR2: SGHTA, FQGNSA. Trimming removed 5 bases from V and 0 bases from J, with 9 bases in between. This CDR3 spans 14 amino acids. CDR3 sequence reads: CASSPDTSTDTQYF. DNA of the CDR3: TGTGCCAGCAGCCCAGATACTAGCACAGATACGCAGTATTTT.

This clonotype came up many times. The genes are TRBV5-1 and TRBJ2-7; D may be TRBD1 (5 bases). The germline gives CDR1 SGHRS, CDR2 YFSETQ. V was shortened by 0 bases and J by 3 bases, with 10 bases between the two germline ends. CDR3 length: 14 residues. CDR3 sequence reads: CASSLADRSYEQYF. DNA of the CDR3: TGCGCCAGCAGCTTGGCAGACAGAAGCTACGAGCAGTACTTC.

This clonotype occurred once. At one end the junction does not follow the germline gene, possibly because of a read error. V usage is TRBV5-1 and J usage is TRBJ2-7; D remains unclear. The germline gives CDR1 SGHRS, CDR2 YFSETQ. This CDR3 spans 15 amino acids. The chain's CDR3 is CAISLKQVGAYEQYF. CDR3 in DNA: TGCGCCATCAGCTTAAAGCAGGTTGGAGCCTACGAGCAGTACTTC.

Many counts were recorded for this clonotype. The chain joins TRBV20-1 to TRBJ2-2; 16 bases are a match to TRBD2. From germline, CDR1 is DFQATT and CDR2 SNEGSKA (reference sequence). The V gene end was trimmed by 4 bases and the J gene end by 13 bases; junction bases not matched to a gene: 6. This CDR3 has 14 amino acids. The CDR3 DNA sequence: TGCAGTGCTACACCGGGACTAGCGGGGGGGCGGCTGTTTTTT. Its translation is CSATPGLAGGRLFF.

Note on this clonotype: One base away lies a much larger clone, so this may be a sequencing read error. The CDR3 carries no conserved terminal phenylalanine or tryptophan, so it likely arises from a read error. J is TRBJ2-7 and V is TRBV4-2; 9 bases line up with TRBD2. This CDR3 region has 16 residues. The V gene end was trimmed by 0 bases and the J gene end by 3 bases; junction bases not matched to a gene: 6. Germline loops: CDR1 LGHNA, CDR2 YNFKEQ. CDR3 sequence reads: CASSQDPQAGGYEQYL. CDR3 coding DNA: TGTGCCAGCAGCCAAGATCCACAAGCGGGAGGCTACGAGCAGTACCTC.

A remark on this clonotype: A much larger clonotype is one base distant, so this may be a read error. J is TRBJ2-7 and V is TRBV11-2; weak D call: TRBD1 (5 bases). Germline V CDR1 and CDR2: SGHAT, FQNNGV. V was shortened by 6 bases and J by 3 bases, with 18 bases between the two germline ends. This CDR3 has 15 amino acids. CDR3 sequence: CASRWSPTVIYEQYF. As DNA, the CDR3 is TGTGCCAGCAGATGGTCCCCGACAGTTATCTACGAGCAGTACTTC.

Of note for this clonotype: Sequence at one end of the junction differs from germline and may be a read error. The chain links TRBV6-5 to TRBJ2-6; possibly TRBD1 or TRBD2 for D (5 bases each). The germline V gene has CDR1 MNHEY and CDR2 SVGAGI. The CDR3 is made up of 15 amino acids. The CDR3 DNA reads TGTGCCAGCAGTTACGGGGGAGCTGGGACCAACGCCCTGACTTTC. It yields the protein CASSYGGAGTNALTF.

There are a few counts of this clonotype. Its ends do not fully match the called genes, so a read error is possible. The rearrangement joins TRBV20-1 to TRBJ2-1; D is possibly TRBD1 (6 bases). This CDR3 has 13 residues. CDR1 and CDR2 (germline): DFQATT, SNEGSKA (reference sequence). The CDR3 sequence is CRVHGQSCNEQFF. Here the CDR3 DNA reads TGCAGGGTGCACGGACAGAGTTGCAATGAACAGTTCTTC.

The CDR3 sequence is CAITSGGNTGELFF. DNA of the CDR3: TGCGCCATCACCTCGGGGGGGAACACCGGGGAGCTGTTTTTT. The V call is TRBV5-1, the J call TRBJ2-2, with 7 positions matching TRBD2. Losses at the gene ends were 9 bases for V and 1 base for J; bases not matched to a gene: 6. This CDR3 region has 14 residues. Germline lookup yields CDR1 SGHRS and CDR2 YFSETQ.

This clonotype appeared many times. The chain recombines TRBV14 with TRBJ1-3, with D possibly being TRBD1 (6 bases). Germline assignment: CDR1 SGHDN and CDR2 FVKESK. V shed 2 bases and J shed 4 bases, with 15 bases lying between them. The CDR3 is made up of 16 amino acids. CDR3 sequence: CASSQPKTGRGNTIYF. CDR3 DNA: TGTGCCAGCAGCCAACCAAAGACAGGTCGGGGAAACACCATATATTTT.

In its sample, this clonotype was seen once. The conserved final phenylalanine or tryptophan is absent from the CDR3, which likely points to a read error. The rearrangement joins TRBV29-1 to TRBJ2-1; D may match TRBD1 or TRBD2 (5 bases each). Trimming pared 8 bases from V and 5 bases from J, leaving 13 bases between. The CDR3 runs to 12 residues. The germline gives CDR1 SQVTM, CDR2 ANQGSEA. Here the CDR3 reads CSTRDLNNEQFS. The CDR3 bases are TGCAGCACCCGGGACCTAAACAATGAGCAGTTCTCC.

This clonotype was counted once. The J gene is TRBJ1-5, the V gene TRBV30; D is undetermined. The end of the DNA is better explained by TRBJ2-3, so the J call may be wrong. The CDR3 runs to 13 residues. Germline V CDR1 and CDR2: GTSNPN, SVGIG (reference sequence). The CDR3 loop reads CAWSAYGNQPQYF. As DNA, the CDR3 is TGTGCCTGGAGCGCGTACGGCAATCAGCCCCAGTATTTT.

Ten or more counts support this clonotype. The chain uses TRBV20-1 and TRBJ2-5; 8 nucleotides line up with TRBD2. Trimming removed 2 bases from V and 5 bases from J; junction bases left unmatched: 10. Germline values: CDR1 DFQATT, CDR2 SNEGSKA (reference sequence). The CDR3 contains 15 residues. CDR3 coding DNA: TGCAGTGCTAGACCCCATGGTAGCGGGATCGAGACCCAGTACTTC. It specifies CSARPHGSGIETQYF.

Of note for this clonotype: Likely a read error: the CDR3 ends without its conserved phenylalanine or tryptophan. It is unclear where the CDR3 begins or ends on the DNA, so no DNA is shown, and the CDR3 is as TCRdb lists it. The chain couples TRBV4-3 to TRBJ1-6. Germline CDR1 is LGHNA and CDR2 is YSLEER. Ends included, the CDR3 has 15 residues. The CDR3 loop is CASSQDASSDSPLHI.

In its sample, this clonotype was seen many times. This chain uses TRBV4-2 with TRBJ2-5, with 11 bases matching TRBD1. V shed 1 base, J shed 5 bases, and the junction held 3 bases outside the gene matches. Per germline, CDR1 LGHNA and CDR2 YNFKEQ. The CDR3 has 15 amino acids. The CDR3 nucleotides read TGTGCCAGCAGCCAAGGGGACAGGGGGTACGAGACCCAGTACTTC. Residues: CASSQGDRGYETQYF.

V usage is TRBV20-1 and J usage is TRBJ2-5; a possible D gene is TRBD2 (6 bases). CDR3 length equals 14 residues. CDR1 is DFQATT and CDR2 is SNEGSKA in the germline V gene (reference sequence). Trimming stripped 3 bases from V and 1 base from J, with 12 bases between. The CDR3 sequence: CSAREGSRQETQYF. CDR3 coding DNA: TGCAGTGCTAGGGAGGGGAGCCGCCAAGAGACCCAGTACTTC.

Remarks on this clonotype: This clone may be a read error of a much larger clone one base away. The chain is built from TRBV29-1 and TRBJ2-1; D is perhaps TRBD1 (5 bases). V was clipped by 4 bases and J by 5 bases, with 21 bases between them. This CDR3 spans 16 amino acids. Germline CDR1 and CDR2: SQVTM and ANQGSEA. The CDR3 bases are TGCAGCGTTGTAACCCCCTGGGGCTCCCCTAACAATGAGCAGTTCTTC. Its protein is CSVVTPWGSPNNEQFF.